The rows below give T cell receptor beta chains drawn from one sample of a study of T-cell reconstitution after alpha-beta-depleted transplantation in children. TCRdb re-analysed the PCR reads in MiXCR, keeping a single row per CDR3 protein. This table has 300,000 or so distinct CDR3 sequences, around 25% appearing once. Sequenced material: PBMCs, mostly from graft donor cells, taken 180 days after TCRalphabeta/CD19-depleted stem cell transplant. These receptor sequences come from a male patient younger than 18 who had a stem cell transplant for acute lymphoblastic leukemia, so the T cells may come from the graft donor. Each CDR3 is given without its conserved first and last residue. Each record gives: V gene, clone size, CDR3 length, CDR3 protein. Clone sizes are given selectively: once, few, many, or a class where the clone is expanded.

v_call: TRBV11-2
clone_size: -
cdr3_length: 14
cdr3_aa: ASSLNTGGVASPLH

v_call: TRBV12-3/TRBV12-4
clone_size: -
cdr3_length: 13
cdr3_aa: ASSYRDRGTYEQY

v_call: TRBV7-6
clone_size: few
cdr3_length: 13
cdr3_aa: ASSWTSGIQETQY

v_call: TRBV7-9
clone_size: -
cdr3_length: 9
cdr3_aa: ASSPVNEQF

v_call: TRBV29-1
clone_size: -
cdr3_length: 16
cdr3_aa: SVETSGRAIVGYNEQF

v_call: TRBV12-3/TRBV12-4
clone_size: few
cdr3_length: 11
cdr3_aa: ASLQGARETQY

v_call: TRBV27
clone_size: few
cdr3_length: 11
cdr3_aa: ASRREGPSEQY

v_call: TRBV4-1
clone_size: few
cdr3_length: 12
cdr3_aa: ASSQRGIGYEQY

v_call: TRBV7-6
clone_size: -
cdr3_length: 14
cdr3_aa: ASSLASRQISGELF

v_call: TRBV20-1
clone_size: few
cdr3_length: 13
cdr3_aa: SAQKPGTGHYEQY

v_call: TRBV29-1
clone_size: few
cdr3_length: 12
cdr3_aa: SVARERGFYEQY

v_call: TRBV4-1
clone_size: -
cdr3_length: 15
cdr3_aa: ASSQLGAGGSYNEQF

v_call: TRBV3-1
clone_size: few
cdr3_length: 14
cdr3_aa: ASSQASGGRIYEQY

v_call: TRBV12-3/TRBV12-4
clone_size: many
cdr3_length: 13
cdr3_aa: ASSPRTGNNSPLH

v_call: TRBV20-1
clone_size: few
cdr3_length: 12
cdr3_aa: RSRRGMNTGELF

v_call: TRBV24-1
clone_size: few
cdr3_length: 11
cdr3_aa: ATSPSGTGELF

v_call: TRBV27
clone_size: -
cdr3_length: 9
cdr3_aa: ATNGGNEQF

v_call: TRBV11-2
clone_size: -
cdr3_length: 11
cdr3_aa: ASSHPGNTEAF

v_call: TRBV11-2
clone_size: -
cdr3_length: 18
cdr3_aa: ASSLEVGGRGREARYEQY

v_call: TRBV19
clone_size: -
cdr3_length: 10
cdr3_aa: ASGNGAYEQY

v_call: TRBV5-5
clone_size: -
cdr3_length: 10
cdr3_aa: ASSYSQETQY

v_call: TRBV19
clone_size: -
cdr3_length: 13
cdr3_aa: ASSIVEGGLDEQY

v_call: TRBV5-1
clone_size: few
cdr3_length: 17
cdr3_aa: ASSLSPGQGATRAEKLF

v_call: TRBV5-1
clone_size: -
cdr3_length: 14
cdr3_aa: ASSFSSGGSYNEQF